One and the same sample provided the 22 T cell receptor beta chains below, sequenced in a study of shared clonotypes between healthy human individuals. The protocol was immunoSEQ multiplex PCR, while the TCRdb copy is restricted to in-frame clones and leaves out a portion. This sample carries about 1,900,000 clones, less than 95% of them seen once, and the ten largest clones take 1.2%. The naive CD8 population came from CD45RO-negative cells selected for CCR7, without terminally differentiated effector memory CD45RA+ cells. Material: naive CD8+ T cells sorted from blood. Every receptor here comes from a man younger than 35 in good health.

This clone appeared a single time. J is TRBJ2-1 and V is TRBV13; 8 nucleotides line up with TRBD2. The germline V gene has CDR1 PRHDT and CDR2 FYEKMQ (reference sequence). The V segment lost 0 bases and the J segment 4 bases; nucleotides outside the gene matches: 2. This CDR3 region has 15 residues. CDR3 in amino acids: CASSLGPSGYNEQFF. CDR3 DNA sequence: TGTGCCAGCAGCTTAGGGCCTAGCGGGTACAATGAGCAGTTCTTC.

In this sample, this clone turned up once. The chain combines TRBV6-5 with TRBJ2-7; 12 bases are a match to TRBD2. There are 14 residues in the CDR3. Germline V gene sequence: CDR1 MNHEY, CDR2 SVGAGI. V was clipped by 6 bases and J by 4 bases; unmatched bases: 4. The CDR3 coding sequence is TGTGCCAGCAGCTGGACTAGCGGGGAGTACGAGCAGTACTTC. It codes for CASSWTSGEYEQYF.

V usage is TRBV13 and J usage is TRBJ2-7, with 11 bases lining up with TRBD1. This CDR3 has 14 amino acids. Germline CDR1 reads PRHDT; CDR2 reads FYEKMQ (reference sequence). V was pared by 4 bases and J by 6 bases, with 5 bases of the junction left unmatched. The chain's CDR3 is CASSSGQGVGEQYF. The CDR3 DNA reads as TGTGCCAGCAGCTCGGGACAGGGGGTTGGCGAGCAGTACTTC.

This sequence joins TRBV5-1 and TRBJ2-5; no reliable D call. V was pared by 0 bases and J by 7 bases, with 10 bases between. The CDR3 spans 13 residues. The germline gives CDR1 SGHRS, CDR2 YFSETQ. CDR3 sequence reads: CASSLDWVGTQYF. The CDR3 DNA is TGCGCCAGCAGCTTGGATTGGGTTGGGACCCAGTACTTC.

The chain is built from TRBV7-8 and TRBJ2-1; 7 bases match TRBD2. The CDR3 is 18 amino acids. The V gene end was trimmed by 5 bases and the J gene end by 5 bases; junction bases not matched to a gene: 18. The germline CDR1 and CDR2 sequences are SGHVS and FQNEAQ. Here the CDR3 reads CASSRDRASGAQDNEQFF. The CDR3 nucleotides are TGTGCCAGCAGCAGAGATAGGGCTAGCGGAGCGCAGGACAATGAGCAGTTCTTC.

The chain carries TRBV5-1 and TRBJ2-7; D is unresolved. This CDR3 spans 15 amino acids. Trimming took 3 bases from V and 0 from J, leaving 13 bases between them. CDR1 and CDR2 (germline): SGHRS, YFSETQ. The CDR3 region has the DNA TGCGCCAGCAGCTCCGCCCCGACGCCCTCCTACGAGCAGTACTTC. As protein: CASSSAPTPSYEQYF.

The chain carries TRBV5-6 and TRBJ2-7; TRBD2 is a possible D gene (6 bases). V lost 3 bases, J lost 0 bases, and 13 bases lay in between. Germline-derived CDR1 and CDR2 are SGHDT and YYEEEE. This CDR3 spans 15 amino acids. This CDR3 reads CASSYGGPISYEQYF. Written as DNA, the CDR3 is TGTGCCAGCAGCTACGGGGGACCTATCTCCTACGAGCAGTACTTC.

The gene calls are TRBV6-5 and TRBJ2-7; 10 positions agree with TRBD2. Per germline, CDR1 MNHEY and CDR2 SVGAGI. This CDR3 has 14 amino acids. V lost 6 bases and J lost 3; bases outside the gene matches: 5. CDR3 DNA sequence: TGTGCCAGCAGAGGTTGGACTAGCGGCTACGAGCAGTACTTC. It encodes CASRGWTSGYEQYF.

The J gene is TRBJ2-2, the V gene TRBV27, with TRBD2 identical over 7 bases. Germline CDR1 reads MNHEY; CDR2 reads SMNVEV (reference sequence). The V segment lost 1 base and the J segment 6 bases; nucleotides outside the gene matches: 5. The CDR3 runs to 15 residues. The CDR3 sequence is CASSLWLAAPGELFF. The CDR3 nucleotides read TGTGCCAGCAGTTTATGGCTAGCGGCACCCGGGGAGCTGTTTTTT.

The chain has TRBV4-3 and TRBJ2-1, with TRBD1 identical over 10 bases. The CDR3 totals 15 residues. Germline CDR1 and CDR2: LGHNA and YSLEER. V trimming: 3 bases; J trimming: 4 bases; junction bases outside the gene matches: 3. CDR3 coding DNA: TGCGCCAGCAGCCAGACAGGGGGCGCGTACAATGAGCAGTTCTTC. Encoded protein: CASSQTGGAYNEQFF.

This clone appeared once. The chain couples TRBV7-6 to TRBJ2-1, with 9 bases matching TRBD1. Germline loops: CDR1 SGHVS, CDR2 FNYEAQ. V gave up 5 bases and J gave up 3 bases; unmatched junction bases: 5. CDR3 length equals 15 residues. This CDR3 reads CASSPGQGVYNEQFF. CDR3 sequence (DNA): TGTGCCAGCAGCCCGGGACAGGGTGTCTACAATGAGCAGTTCTTC.

The chain links TRBV15 to TRBJ2-1; 8 positions agree with TRBD1. Germline CDR1 LNHNV, CDR2 YYDKDF (reference sequence). CDR3 size: 16 residues. Unmatched junction bases numbered 5, after V lost 0 bases and J lost 4 bases. The CDR3 spells CATSRDRTGGYNEQFF. The CDR3 DNA reads as TGTGCCACCAGCAGAGATCGAACAGGGGGGTACAATGAGCAGTTCTTC.

This clone is a singleton in its sample. The identical CDR3 is also encoded by other nucleotide sequences in the sample. The chain couples TRBV4-3 to TRBJ1-4, with D unresolved. The CDR3 consists of 13 residues. Germline V gene lookup returns CDR1 LGHNA and CDR2 YSLEER. Trimming removed 0 bases from V and 8 bases from J, with 7 bases in between. The CDR3 DNA sequence: TGCGCCAGCAGCCAAGATTTATGGGAAAAACTGTTTTTT. Translation gives CASSQDLWEKLFF.

The rearrangement uses TRBV2 and TRBJ2-3; TRBD2 matches at 7 bases. Germline-derived CDR1 and CDR2 are SNHLY and FYNNEI. The trim removed 3 bases at V and 2 bases at J, leaving 2 bases unmatched. The CDR3 has 14 residues. As DNA, the CDR3 is TGTGCCAGCAGTGACGGGGGGACCACAGATACGCAGTATTTT. Translated: CASSDGGTTDTQYF.

The count of this clone is one. The chain uses TRBV28 and TRBJ2-7, with a weak D call TRBD1 (6 bases). The V end lost 4 bases, the J end lost 6 bases, and 13 bases lay between the germline ends. CDR1 and CDR2 from the germline V gene are MDHEN and SYDVKM. The CDR3 runs 13 residues. The CDR3 sequence: CASSSYTGTEQYF. In DNA form, the CDR3 reads TGTGCCAGCAGTTCCTACACAGGGACCGAGCAGTACTTC.

The chain recombines TRBV2 with TRBJ1-5; a possible D gene is TRBD1 (6 bases). The CDR3 consists of 12 residues. V was pared by 4 bases and J by 13 bases, with 14 bases between. Germline lookup yields CDR1 SNHLY and CDR2 FYNNEI. The CDR3, as DNA: TGTGCCAGCAGTGGTTACAGGGCGCAGCAGCATTTT. The encoded protein is CASSGYRAQQHF. Looking up the rest from reference TRBV2 and TRBJ1-5 gives the full variable domain: EPEVTQTPSHQVTQMGQEVILRCVPISNHLYFYWYRQILGQKVEFLVSFYNNEISEKSEIFDDQFSVERPDGSNFTLKIRSTKLEDSAMYFCASSGYRAQQHFGDGTRLSIL.

The chain joins TRBV28 to TRBJ2-5; no firm D call. Trimming removed 3 bases from V and 3 bases from J, with 11 bases in between. The length of the CDR3 is 14 residues. Germline lookup yields CDR1 MDHEN and CDR2 SYDVKM. The CDR3 nucleotides read TGTGCCAGCAGTTTTCGGGCCTCCGAAGAGACCCAGTACTTC. As protein: CASSFRASEETQYF.

V gene TRBV2 combines with J gene TRBJ2-1, with 8 bases lining up with TRBD2. Germline V gene sequence: CDR1 SNHLY, CDR2 FYNNEI. The CDR3 extends over 16 amino acids. J lost 7 bases, V lost 3 bases, and 11 bases had no gene match. CDR3 amino acids: CASSDYGGRRGNEQFF. CDR3 coding DNA: TGTGCCAGCAGTGATTACGGCGGGAGGCGGGGAAATGAGCAGTTCTTC.

A remark on this clone: The sample has other DNA sequences that encode this CDR3 too. The chain recombines TRBV9 with TRBJ2-7, with D unclear. The germline gives CDR1 SGDLS, CDR2 YYNGEE. Trimming took off 2 bases at V and 2 bases at J, with 11 bases between the two ends. The CDR3 is 14 residues long. DNA of the CDR3: TGTGCCAGCAGCGTCGGGCCTGCCACCTACGAGCAGTACTTC. Translating it yields CASSVGPATYEQYF.

The chain has TRBV9 and TRBJ2-1; 15 nucleotides align to TRBD2. Germline CDR1 and CDR2: SGDLS and YYNGEE. CDR3 length equals 19 residues. V was pared by 5 bases and J by 1 base, with 10 bases of the junction left unmatched. The CDR3 DNA reads TGTGCCAGCAGTCCCGGACTAGCGGGAGGGGCTTTATCCTACAATGAGCAGTTCTTC. Translated, it gives CASSPGLAGGALSYNEQFF.

This clone appeared a single time. The rearrangement links TRBV27 to TRBJ1-5, with D uncertain. The CDR3 consists of 14 residues. V was cut by 5 bases and J by 3 bases, with 11 bases left in between. Germline V CDR1 and CDR2: MNHEY, SMNVEV (reference sequence). In nucleotides, the CDR3 is TGTGCCAGCAGTCTGGACCGATTCAATCAGCCCCAGCATTTT. Its translation: CASSLDRFNQPQHF.

This clone was found once. The genes are TRBV9 and TRBJ2-7, with D perhaps being TRBD1 or TRBD2 (5 bases each). The V gene's germline CDR1 is SGDLS and CDR2 YYNGEE. The CDR3 runs to 14 residues. The germline V and J ends were trimmed by 2 bases and 6 bases, with 15 bases remaining between them. The CDR3 DNA follows: TGTGCCAGCAGCGTTGGGGGACCACAGTTCGAGCAGTACTTC. Translation: CASSVGGPQFEQYF.